This T cell receptor (beta chain) was obtained from a study of shared clonotypes between healthy human individuals. At the level of the study: Two women and a few men aged 18 to 49 made up the donors.

CDR3 length equals 16 residues. Germline CDR1 and CDR2: MGHRA and YSYEKL. With 2 bases clipped from V and 8 bases from J, the junction kept 8 bases outside the gene matches. Deep-level running was used for the assay. TCRdb's table, derived via immunoSEQ multiplex PCR, lists solely in-frame clones and lacks some. The table includes approximately 530,000 clones, 90% to 96% detected once. The specimen sequenced was naive CD4+ T cells sorted from blood. The subset denotes: CD45RA+ positively selected. The rearrangement joins TRBV4-1 to TRBJ2-1; TRBD2 aligns across 11 bases. The origin of this receptor is a woman in her 30s in good health. Here the CDR3 DNA reads TGCGCCAGCAGCCAACCTACTAGCGGGAGTGGGCATGAGCAGTTCTTC. Translation: CASSQPTSGSGHEQFF.